This TCR beta chain was documented in a study of blood T cell repertoires in COVID-19. Whole-study context: Donors in the United States, Italy and Spain gave samples during acute or convalescent COVID-19.

Authors' data handling: For nucleated cells, counts were estimated from reference gene primer amplification. TCRdb's table, derived via immunoSEQ multiplex PCR, lists solely in-frame clones and lacks some. The DNA was the basis for D and trimming; V, J and clone size are from that table. This sample yields approximately 190,000 clones, of which about four fifths are seen a single time; about 7% belongs to the top ten. The CDR3 is 18 amino acids. Trimming shortened V by 4 bases and J by 0 bases, and 18 bases separated the two germline ends. From germline, CDR1 is KGHDR and CDR2 SFDVKD. This clonotype originated in a man between 60 and 75 years old with acute or convalescent COVID-19. Material for sequencing was peripheral blood. J is TRBJ1-5 and V is TRBV24-1, with D perhaps matching TRBD1 (6 bases). CDR3 DNA: TGTGCCACCAGTGAGGGCAGGGGCTCACCTCTTAGCAATCAGCCCCAGCATTTT. Translating gives CATSEGRGSPLSNQPQHF.